The 31 T cell receptor beta chains in this list originate from one sample, sequenced in a study of blood T cell repertoires in COVID-19. The protocol was immunoSEQ multiplex PCR, while the TCRdb copy is restricted to in-frame clones and leaves out a portion. The table records around 400,000 clones, around 87% of them present only once. The sequencing input was peripheral blood. These receptors came from a woman in her sixties with COVID-19, enrolled during active disease.

The gene calls are TRBV29-1 and TRBJ2-3; TRBD2 aligns across 12 bases. The CDR3 has 16 amino acids. V trimming: 7 bases; J trimming: 0 bases; junction bases outside the gene matches: 8. In germline, CDR1 is SQVTM, CDR2 ANQGSEA. The CDR3 region is CSASRTSGDSTDTQYF. DNA of the CDR3: TGCAGCGCTTCCCGGACTAGCGGGGATAGCACAGATACGCAGTATTTT.

The chain employs TRBV6-8 and TRBJ2-7, with 7 bases that match TRBD1. Germline V gene sequence: CDR1 MNHGY, CDR2 SAAAGT. The CDR3 is 16 amino acids. V was pared by 3 bases and J by 0 bases, with 8 bases of the junction left unmatched. The CDR3 loop is CASSYDGQAPSYEQYF. The CDR3 region has the DNA TGTGCCAGCAGTTATGACGGACAGGCACCCTCCTACGAGCAGTACTTC.

The chain combines TRBV28 with TRBJ2-7; possibly TRBD1 for D (5 bases). Germline V gives CDR1 MDHEN, CDR2 SYDVKM. This CDR3 spans 15 amino acids. V was cut by 6 bases and J by 0 bases, with 15 bases left in between. CDR3 nucleotide sequence: TGTGCCAGCAGCTTCGGTGGGGCCCGCTCCTACGAGCAGTACTTC. Its translation is CASSFGGARSYEQYF.

The sample holds a few counts of this clone. The chain is built from TRBV28 and TRBJ1-2; 9 nucleotides agree with TRBD1. J was trimmed by 4 bases and V by 5 bases; bases with no gene match: 5. CDR1 is MDHEN and CDR2 is SYDVKM in the germline V gene. The CDR3 totals 14 residues. The CDR3: CASSEGQGGYGYTF. CDR3 DNA: TGTGCCAGCAGTGAGGGACAGGGAGGCTATGGCTACACCTTC.

This rearrangement joins TRBV7-2 to TRBJ2-5; 7 bases match TRBD1. The CDR3 has 14 residues. Germline CDR1 and CDR2: SGHTA and FQGNSA. V gave up 5 bases and J gave up 2 bases; unmatched junction bases: 5. CDR3: CASSQDRDQETQYF. The CDR3, as DNA: TGTGCCAGCAGCCAAGACAGGGATCAAGAGACCCAGTACTTC.

This sequence joins TRBV6-6 and TRBJ2-5; TRBD2 might be the D (6 bases). Trimming removed 2 bases from V and 4 bases from J, with 17 bases in between. This CDR3 spans 16 amino acids. Germline lookup yields CDR1 MNHNY and CDR2 SVGAGI (reference sequence). The CDR3 loop is CASSYRRKGGAETQYF. CDR3 sequence (DNA): TGTGCCAGCAGTTACCGCCGGAAGGGCGGGGCAGAGACCCAGTACTTC.

This clone was detected a few times. This sequence joins TRBV28 and TRBJ1-4; D ambiguous. Per the germline V gene, CDR1 is MDHEN and CDR2 is SYDVKM. This CDR3 spans 14 amino acids. V was cut by 8 bases and J by 8 bases, with 18 bases left in between. The chain's CDR3 is CASDGMRAGEKLFF. CDR3 DNA sequence: TGTGCCAGCGATGGCATGCGGGCGGGGGAAAAACTGTTTTTT.

This rearrangement joins TRBV27 to TRBJ1-6; D perhaps matches TRBD1 (5 bases). The V and J ends lost 8 bases and 4 bases respectively, with 9 bases between them. The CDR3 is 13 residues long. Per germline, CDR1 MNHEY and CDR2 SMNVEV (reference sequence). Here the CDR3 reads CASLGGYNSPLHF. The CDR3 bases are TGTGCCAGCTTGGGGGGGTATAATTCACCCCTCCACTTT.

The chain is built from TRBV14 and TRBJ2-7, with 12 bases lining up with TRBD1. Germline V lookup: CDR1 SGHDN, CDR2 FVKESK. V lost 8 bases, J lost 9 bases, and 11 bases stayed unmatched. CDR3 length: 14 residues. DNA for the CDR3: TGTGCCAGCGAATCCGGGACAGGGGGCTTGGGGCAGTACTTC. Translated, it gives CASESGTGGLGQYF.

The chain has TRBV24-1 and TRBJ2-5; TRBD1 matches at 7 bases. Germline trimming cut 4 bases from V and 2 bases from J; bases unmatched to any gene: 6. The CDR3 spans 15 residues. The V gene's germline CDR1 is KGHDR and CDR2 SFDVKD. CDR3 nucleotides: TGTGCCACCAGTGACCCGAGGGGGCGGCAAGAGACCCAGTACTTC. Protein sequence: CATSDPRGRQETQYF.

The genes are TRBV6-4 and TRBJ1-2; D unclear. This CDR3 region has 14 residues. Trimming pared 2 bases from V and 4 bases from J, leaving 11 bases between. Germline-derived CDR1 and CDR2 are MRHNA and SNTAGT. In nucleotides, the CDR3 is TGTGCCAGCAGTGACAGCCGACAAGGCTATGGCTACACCTTC. Translated, it gives CASSDSRQGYGYTF.

CDR3 region: CASSPSDTEEQYF. CDR3 bases: TGTGCCAGCTCACCCTCAGACACAGAAGAGCAGTACTTC. V usage is TRBV18 and J usage is TRBJ2-7; D gene uncertain. CDR3 size: 13 residues. Trimming stripped 3 bases from V and 7 bases from J, with 13 bases between. The V gene's germline CDR1 is KGHSH and CDR2 LQKENI.

This clone was counted a single time. The chain is built from TRBV6-5 and TRBJ2-5; the D gene is possibly TRBD1 (6 bases). Per the germline V gene, CDR1 is MNHEY and CDR2 is SVGAGI. This CDR3 is 15 amino acids long. V dropped 2 bases and J dropped 4 bases, with 14 bases sitting between them. CDR3 bases: TGTGCCAGCAGTTACGGGAAGGGGGTAACAGAGACCCAGTACTTC. Residues: CASSYGKGVTETQYF.

The chain recombines TRBV5-6 with TRBJ1-4; tentative D call: TRBD1 (5 bases). The CDR3 is 13 amino acids. V was pared by 4 bases and J by 6 bases, with 10 bases between. Germline V gene lookup returns CDR1 SGHDT and CDR2 YYEEEE. CDR3 DNA sequence: TGTGCCAGCAGCCATCAGGGTTATGAAAAACTGTTTTTT. This encodes CASSHQGYEKLFF. Drawing the rest from reference TRBV5-6 and TRBJ1-4, the complete variable domain is DAGVTQSPTHLIKTRGQQVTLRCSPKSGHDTVSWYQQALGQGPQFIFQYYEEEERQRGNFPDRFSGHQFPNYSSELNVNALLLGDSALYLCASSHQGYEKLFFGSGTQLSVL.

The chain has TRBV19 and TRBJ2-7; TRBD1 matches at 8 bases. This CDR3 region has 14 residues. Germline V lookup: CDR1 LNHDA, CDR2 SQIVND (reference sequence). With V trimmed by 9 bases and J by 0 bases, 7 bases remained unmatched. This CDR3 reads CASKRQGSSYEQYF. In nucleotides, the CDR3 is TGTGCCAGCAAAAGACAGGGGAGCTCCTACGAGCAGTACTTC.

J is TRBJ2-7 and V is TRBV12-3 or TRBV12-4; D is possibly TRBD2 (6 bases). Trimming shortened V by 3 bases and J by 7 bases, and 13 bases separated the two germline ends. The CDR3 loop spans 13 amino acids. In DNA form, the CDR3 reads TGTGCCAGCAGTTTCAGTTACGGAGGGGAGCAGTACTTC. It is translated as CASSFSYGGEQYF.

The chain combines TRBV3-1 (or the pseudogene TRBV3-2) with TRBJ2-1, with 9 bases fitting TRBD1. CDR3 length: 16 residues. The germline V gene has CDR1 LGHDT and CDR2 YNNKEL (reference sequence). V lost 3 bases to trimming and J lost 5 bases; unmatched junction nucleotides: 8. CDR3 loop: CASSQLGDRDDNEQFF. The CDR3 DNA reads as TGTGCCAGCAGCCAGTTGGGGGACAGGGACGACAATGAGCAGTTCTTC.

The chain links TRBV5-4 to TRBJ2-6; 7 bases are a match to TRBD1. The CDR3 consists of 15 residues. CDR1 and CDR2 from the germline V gene are SGHNT and YYREEE (reference sequence). The V segment lost 4 bases and the J segment 2 bases; nucleotides outside the gene matches: 3. The CDR3 region has the DNA TGTGCCAGCAGCCTAGGGACAGCTGGGGCCAACGTCCTGACTTTC. Translating gives CASSLGTAGANVLTF. The full variable domain, rest sourced from reference TRBV5-4 and TRBJ2-6, is ETGVTQSPTHLIKTRGQQVTLRCSSQSGHNTVSWYQQALGQGPQFIFQYYREEENGRGNFPPRFSGLQFPNYSSELNVNALELDDSALYLCASSLGTAGANVLTFGAGSRLTVL.

The V and J genes are TRBV28 and TRBJ2-7, with no clear D. CDR1 MDHEN and CDR2 SYDVKM come from the germline V gene. V lost 8 bases and J lost 0, with 17 bases in between. This CDR3 region has 15 residues. CDR3 nucleotide sequence: TGTGCCAGCTTTCTACCCCGGGTTGGCTCCTACGAGCAGTACTTC. It encodes CASFLPRVGSYEQYF. The whole variable domain, filled in from reference TRBV28 and TRBJ2-7, reads DVKVTQSSRYLVKRTGEKVFLECVQDMDHENMFWYRQDPGLGLRLIYFSYDVKMKEKGDIPEGYSVSREKKERFSLILESASTNQTSMYLCASFLPRVGSYEQYFGPGTRLTVT.

The rearrangement joins TRBV19 to TRBJ2-7, with 8 bases fitting TRBD1. Germline V gene sequence: CDR1 LNHDA, CDR2 SQIVND (reference sequence). With V trimmed by 0 bases and J by 2 bases, 6 bases remained unmatched. The CDR3 length is 16 residues. CDR3 residues: CASSIEGWTGTYEQYF. DNA of the CDR3: TGTGCCAGTAGTATAGAGGGGTGGACAGGGACCTACGAGCAGTACTTC.

This clone was observed a few times. The V gene is TRBV19, the J gene TRBJ1-3; no reliable D call. V was trimmed by 6 bases and J by 4 bases, leaving 10 bases between them. The CDR3 runs 13 residues. Germline assignment: CDR1 LNHDA and CDR2 SQIVND (reference sequence). The CDR3 nucleotides are TGTGCCAGTAGCTCTGCTACGGGAAACACCATATATTTT. Translating it yields CASSSATGNTIYF.

This clone was observed a single time. The J gene is TRBJ2-1, the V gene TRBV6-6, with 10 bases that match TRBD1. Looked up from germline, CDR1 is MNHNY and CDR2 is SVGAGI (reference sequence). Trimming at V came to 6 bases and at J to 8 bases, leaving 10 bases not matched to a gene. This CDR3 has 15 residues. The CDR3 sequence: CASRTSTGGMDEQFF. CDR3 DNA: TGTGCCAGCAGAACCTCGACAGGGGGCATGGATGAGCAGTTCTTC.

The V gene is TRBV10-3, the J gene TRBJ1-4; tentatively, D is TRBD1 (5 bases). The V gene's germline CDR1 is ENHRY and CDR2 SYGVKD. V lost 3 bases to trimming and J lost 0 bases, with 5 bases between them. The length of the CDR3 is 14 residues. The CDR3: CAISDRATNEKLFF. The CDR3 DNA is TGTGCCATCAGTGACAGGGCAACTAATGAAAAACTGTTTTTT.

This chain links TRBV7-3 with TRBJ2-7, with D perhaps TRBD1 (6 bases). V lost 5 bases and J lost 2, with 16 bases in between. The CDR3 covers 15 residues. CDR1 SGHTA and CDR2 FQGTGA come from the germline V gene. CDR3 residues: CASSPQGTGTYEQYF. Here the CDR3 DNA reads TGTGCCAGCAGCCCTCAGGGGACCGGAACCTACGAGCAGTACTTC. The full variable domain, rest sourced from reference TRBV7-3 and TRBJ2-7, is GAGVSQTPSNKVTEKGKYVELRCDPISGHTALYWYRQSLGQGPEFLIYFQGTGAADDSGLPNDRFFAVRPEGSVSTLKIQRTERGDSAVYLCASSPQGTGTYEQYFGPGTRLTVT.

The sample holds one count of this clone. The chain uses TRBV5-6 and TRBJ2-7; 8 bases agree with TRBD2. J lost 7 bases, V lost 4 bases, and 16 bases had no gene match. This CDR3 spans 16 amino acids. From germline, CDR1 is SGHDT and CDR2 YYEEEE. The CDR3, as DNA: TGTGCCAGCAGCATGCTCGGGGGGGCCTTGGTATGGGAGCAGTACTTC. Amino acids: CASSMLGGALVWEQYF.

The chain is built from TRBV18 and TRBJ1-1; D possibly corresponds to TRBD1 (5 bases). Per the germline V gene, CDR1 is KGHSH and CDR2 is LQKENI. Deletions cut 4 bases from V and 1 base from J, with 7 bases between. This CDR3 contains 13 residues. CDR3 loop: CASSLTGNTEAFF. Written as DNA, the CDR3 is TGTGCCAGCTCACTTACAGGGAACACTGAAGCTTTCTTT. Filled out from reference TRBV18 and TRBJ1-1, the complete variable domain reads NAGVMQNPRHLVRRRGQEARLRCSPMKGHSHVYWYRQLPEEGLKFMVYLQKENIIDESGMPKERFSAEFPKEGPSILRIQQVVRGDSAAYFCASSLTGNTEAFFGQGTRLTVV.

The CDR3 region is CASSLSGTGHQPQHF. CDR3 DNA: TGCGCCAGCAGCTTATCGGGGACAGGACATCAGCCCCAGCATTTT. V gene TRBV5-1 combines with J gene TRBJ1-5, with 8 nucleotides matching TRBD1. CDR1 is SGHRS and CDR2 is YFSETQ in the germline V gene. This CDR3 region has 15 residues. V lost 2 bases, J lost 5 bases, and 6 bases stayed unmatched.

The chain employs TRBV30 and TRBJ1-1, with D possibly matching TRBD1 (5 bases). The CDR3 runs 13 residues. V lost 0 bases to trimming and J lost 5 bases, with 10 bases between them. Germline V gene data show CDR1 as GTSNPN and CDR2 as SVGIG (reference sequence). The CDR3 loop reads CAWSVQARTEAFF. DNA for the CDR3: TGTGCCTGGAGTGTACAGGCGAGGACTGAAGCTTTCTTT.

Only one count was recorded for this clone. The chain recombines TRBV7-6 with TRBJ2-4; 8 bases fit TRBD2. V lost 0 bases to trimming and J lost 7 bases; unmatched junction nucleotides: 5. Germline values: CDR1 SGHVS, CDR2 FNYEAQ. This CDR3 region has 15 residues. CDR3 region: CASSLAPGGFNIQYF. The DNA of the CDR3 is TGTGCCAGCAGCTTAGCGCCGGGGGGGTTTAACATTCAGTACTTC.

CDR3 sequence (DNA): TGTGCCAGCAGTGAAGCCTCTACACAACTAATGAGGAAACTGTTTTTT. Amino acids: CASSEASTQLMRKLFF. The chain links TRBV2 to TRBJ1-4, with D uncertain. The CDR3 spans 16 residues. Trimming left V 0 bases short and J 11 bases short, with 19 bases between. Germline CDR1 reads SNHLY; CDR2 reads FYNNEI.

The table lists this clone with many counts. CDR3 amino acids: CASRRLGLADTDTQYF. For the CDR3, the DNA is TGTGCCAGCAGGCGTCTGGGACTAGCGGACACAGATACGCAGTATTTT. The rearrangement uses TRBV5-6 and TRBJ2-3; TRBD2 agrees at 11 bases. The J segment lost 2 bases and the V segment lost 5 bases, leaving 7 bases of the junction unmatched. This CDR3 is built from 16 residues. Germline-derived CDR1 and CDR2 are SGHDT and YYEEEE.